These 30 T cell receptor beta chains originate from one sample sequenced in a study of blood T cell repertoires in COVID-19. Assay: immunoSEQ multiplex PCR; the TCRdb copy retains only in-frame clones and omits some. Among about 380,000 clones listed, around 85% were seen once. Sequencing was done on a sample of peripheral blood. These receptor sequences come from a woman aged 18-29 years with acute or convalescent COVID-19.

The sample holds one count of this clone. This chain joins TRBV20-1 and TRBJ1-1; no reliable D call. Between the trimmed V and J ends, which lost 6 bases and 3 bases, there was a span of 5 bases. CDR1 DFQATT and CDR2 SNEGSKA come from the germline V gene (reference sequence). CDR3 length: 10 residues. This CDR3 reads CSAGDTEAFF. The CDR3 nucleotides are TGCAGTGCCGGGGACACTGAAGCTTTCTTT.

This clone has just one count. The chain has TRBV4-1 and TRBJ2-3, with 7 bases fitting TRBD1. Germline V gene sequence: CDR1 MGHRA, CDR2 YSYEKL. V lost 0 bases to trimming and J lost 5 bases; unmatched junction nucleotides: 2. The CDR3 covers 14 residues. The CDR3 sequence is CASSQDRTGDTQYF. The DNA of the CDR3 is TGCGCCAGCAGCCAAGATCGGACAGGAGATACGCAGTATTTT.

This chain joins TRBV7-9 and TRBJ2-7; possibly TRBD1 for D (7 bases). CDR1 is SEHNR and CDR2 is FQNEAQ in the germline V gene (reference sequence). The V and J ends lost 5 bases and 3 bases respectively, with 11 bases between them. The CDR3 is 13 amino acids. As DNA, the CDR3 is TGTGCCAGCAGCCCCCAGGGGGGCTACGAGCAGTACTTC. The encoded protein is CASSPQGGYEQYF.

The chain links TRBV30 to TRBJ2-7; D is possibly TRBD2 (6 bases). Between the trimmed V and J ends, which lost 7 bases and 3 bases, there was a span of 19 bases. Germline V gene data show CDR1 as GTSNPN and CDR2 as SVGIG (reference sequence). The CDR3 runs to 14 residues. CDR3 sequence reads: CASTGPSGDYEQYF. The CDR3 nucleotides read TGTGCCTCAACCGGCCCCTCGGGGGACTACGAGCAGTACTTC.

The chain employs TRBV19 and TRBJ1-2; 10 nucleotides align to TRBD1. Germline V gene lookup returns CDR1 LNHDA and CDR2 SQIVND (reference sequence). CDR3 length: 13 amino acids. Trimming removed 4 bases from V and 7 bases from J; junction bases left unmatched: 3. The CDR3 nucleotides are TGTGCCAGTAGTACGACAGGGGGCTCTGGCTACACCTTC. The encoded protein is CASSTTGGSGYTF.

The chain is built from TRBV5-1 and TRBJ2-3; 9 nucleotides match TRBD1. CDR1 and CDR2 (germline): SGHRS, YFSETQ. J lost 2 bases, V lost 3 bases, and 7 bases had no gene match. CDR3 size: 16 residues. In DNA, the CDR3 is TGCGCCAGCAGCTGGGCCGGGACAGGGCCCACAGATACGCAGTATTTT. This translates into CASSWAGTGPTDTQYF.

This rearrangement joins TRBV9 to TRBJ1-5; TRBD1 matches at 9 bases. CDR3 size: 15 residues. CDR1 and CDR2 (germline): SGDLS, YYNGEE. The V gene end was trimmed by 3 bases and the J gene end by 5 bases; junction bases not matched to a gene: 6. The CDR3 DNA is TGTGCCAGCAGCGCGGGACAGGGAGGGGATCAGCCCCAGCATTTT. It encodes CASSAGQGGDQPQHF.

The genes are TRBV30 and TRBJ2-1, with TRBD2 matching 11 bases. This CDR3 region has 15 residues. Trimming removed 5 bases from V and 5 bases from J; junction bases left unmatched: 8. Germline V lookup: CDR1 GTSNPN, CDR2 SVGIG (reference sequence). Written as DNA, the CDR3 is TGTGCCTGGTCGGGCACTAGCGGGGGTGACAATGAGCAGTTCTTC. Encoded protein: CAWSGTSGGDNEQFF.

This chain connects TRBV5-1 to TRBJ1-5; D unclear. The V gene lost 0 bases and the J gene lost 5 bases, with 9 bases spanning the gap. The CDR3 totals 14 residues. Germline CDR1 reads SGHRS; CDR2 reads YFSETQ. CDR3 sequence reads: CASSLDARDQPQHF. CDR3 nucleotides: TGCGCCAGCAGCTTGGATGCTCGAGATCAGCCCCAGCATTTT.

The chain combines TRBV2 with TRBJ1-2, with 11 bases matching TRBD1. Trimming removed 6 bases from V and 4 bases from J; junction bases left unmatched: 4. Germline V lookup: CDR1 SNHLY, CDR2 FYNNEI. The CDR3 is 14 residues long. CDR3 region: CASSGTGGFYGYTF. The DNA of the CDR3 is TGTGCCAGCAGCGGGACAGGGGGTTTCTATGGCTACACCTTC. Combining the CDR3 with reference TRBV2 and TRBJ1-2 gives the whole variable domain EPEVTQTPSHQVTQMGQEVILRCVPISNHLYFYWYRQILGQKVEFLVSFYNNEISEKSEIFDDQFSVERPDGSNFTLKIRSTKLEDSAMYFCASSGTGGFYGYTFGSGTRLTVV.

The rearrangement uses TRBV5-5 and TRBJ1-2; 7 bases line up with TRBD1. The germline CDR1 and CDR2 sequences are SGHKS and YYEKEE (reference sequence). This CDR3 is built from 15 residues. J was trimmed by 2 bases and V by 4 bases; bases with no gene match: 8. CDR3 in DNA: TGTGCCAGCAGCCGAACTACGACAGGGAACTATGGCTACACCTTC. Protein sequence: CASSRTTTGNYGYTF.

This clone was detected once. V gene TRBV6-5 combines with J gene TRBJ1-3; maybe TRBD1 (5 bases). Germline lookup yields CDR1 MNHEY and CDR2 SVGAGI. V lost 9 bases and J 5 bases, leaving 11 bases between the germline ends. This CDR3 is built from 12 residues. This CDR3 reads CASLRQRNTIYF. CDR3 in DNA: TGTGCCAGTCTTAGACAGAGAAACACCATATATTTT.

The chain has TRBV24-1 and TRBJ2-2; TRBD2 is a possible D gene (7 bases). Per germline, CDR1 KGHDR and CDR2 SFDVKD. V was pared by 3 bases and J by 0 bases, with 10 bases between. The CDR3 is made up of 16 amino acids. This chain's CDR3 is CATSDPGGANTGELFF. The CDR3 DNA is TGTGCCACCAGTGATCCGGGGGGCGCGAACACCGGGGAGCTGTTTTTT.

The V gene is TRBV28, the J gene TRBJ2-1; a possible D gene is TRBD2 (6 bases). Germline V gene data show CDR1 as MDHEN and CDR2 as SYDVKM. Between the trimmed V and J ends, which lost 3 bases and 0 bases, there was a span of 18 bases. This CDR3 has 18 amino acids. The CDR3 sequence is CASSLSESGRSSYNEQFF. Written as DNA, the CDR3 is TGTGCCAGCAGTTTGTCCGAAAGCGGGCGAAGCTCCTACAATGAGCAGTTCTTC.

The CDR3 protein is CASSVGLGGRGGELFF. As DNA, the CDR3 is TGTGCCAGCAGCGTAGGCCTGGGGGGGCGAGGCGGGGAGCTGTTTTTT. This chain links TRBV9 with TRBJ2-2, with TRBD2 as a possible D gene (7 bases). Trimming removed 0 bases from V and 7 bases from J, with 16 bases in between. Germline V gives CDR1 SGDLS, CDR2 YYNGEE. The CDR3 runs to 16 residues.

This rearrangement joins TRBV28 to TRBJ2-2, with 7 nucleotides matching TRBD1. The V segment lost 6 bases and the J segment 4 bases; nucleotides outside the gene matches: 17. Germline V CDR1 and CDR2: MDHEN, SYDVKM. The CDR3 runs to 18 residues. DNA of the CDR3: TGTGCCAGCAGATCTTTGGACCTGGGACAGATTTTCACCGGGGAGCTGTTTTTT. This sequence encodes CASRSLDLGQIFTGELFF.

The V call is TRBV2, the J call TRBJ2-3, with D possibly being TRBD2 (6 bases). V lost 4 bases and J 0 bases, leaving 11 bases between the germline ends. Germline values: CDR1 SNHLY, CDR2 FYNNEI. This CDR3 spans 15 amino acids. CDR3 sequence: CASSGFSGSTDTQYF. In nucleotides, the CDR3 is TGTGCCAGCAGTGGTTTTAGCGGAAGCACAGATACGCAGTATTTT.

The rearrangement uses TRBV11-2 and TRBJ1-1, with D tentatively TRBD1 (5 bases). V lost 1 base, J lost 7 bases, and 10 bases lay in between. Germline values: CDR1 SGHAT, CDR2 FQNNGV. CDR3 length equals 13 residues. The CDR3 region has the DNA TGTGCCAGCAGCTTAGTCGCAGGGCATGAAGCTTTCTTT. This gives the protein CASSLVAGHEAFF.

CDR3 region: CASSYSASGGSSYNEQFF. CDR3 DNA sequence: TGTGCCAGCAGTTACTCCGCGAGCGGGGGAAGCTCCTACAATGAGCAGTTCTTC. This chain joins TRBV6-2 or TRBV6-3 and TRBJ2-1; 8 bases fit TRBD2. The V gene end was trimmed by 0 bases and the J gene end by 0 bases; junction bases not matched to a gene: 7. Germline CDR1 MNHEY, CDR2 SVGEGT. CDR3 length: 18 amino acids.

This clone came up once. This chain connects TRBV19 to TRBJ2-5, with D perhaps TRBD2 (5 bases). This CDR3 has 13 amino acids. Germline loops: CDR1 LNHDA, CDR2 SQIVND (reference sequence). Trimming took off 3 bases at V and 4 bases at J, with 9 bases between the two ends. This chain's CDR3 is CASSMEGGETQYF. In nucleotides, the CDR3 is TGTGCCAGTAGTATGGAAGGAGGAGAGACCCAGTACTTC.

This chain links TRBV27 with TRBJ2-1; 8 nucleotides match TRBD1. The CDR3 runs 18 residues. V trimming: 1 base; J trimming: 5 bases; junction bases outside the gene matches: 13. CDR1 MNHEY and CDR2 SMNVEV come from the germline V gene (reference sequence). The CDR3 spells CASSLLDRVFIEDNEQFF. For the CDR3, the DNA is TGTGCCAGCAGTTTATTGGACAGGGTATTTATTGAGGACAATGAGCAGTTCTTC.

This clone was detected only once. The CDR3 sequence is CASRFLLLAQETQYF. CDR3 DNA: TGTGCCAGCCGATTTCTACTACTAGCCCAAGAGACCCAGTACTTC. The J gene is TRBJ2-5, the V gene TRBV6-5; TRBD2 is a possible D gene (6 bases). The germline V gene encodes CDR1 MNHEY and CDR2 SVGAGI. The CDR3 spans 15 residues. Between the trimmed V and J ends, which lost 8 bases and 1 base, there was a span of 17 bases.

The V gene is TRBV7-9, the J gene TRBJ1-1; D gene unclear. V gave up 2 bases and J gave up 0 bases, with 7 bases separating them. Germline V CDR1 and CDR2: SEHNR, FQNEAQ (reference sequence). The CDR3 is 14 amino acids. The CDR3 bases are TGTGCCAGCAGCTTACAGATTATGAACACTGAAGCTTTCTTT. It yields the protein CASSLQIMNTEAFF.

The chain recombines TRBV10-3 with TRBJ1-6; tentatively, D is TRBD1 (6 bases). This CDR3 region has 15 residues. The germline CDR1 and CDR2 sequences are ENHRY and SYGVKD. Trimming removed 2 bases from V and 5 bases from J, with 10 bases in between. This chain's CDR3 is CAISERTANNSPLHF. CDR3 nucleotides: TGTGCCATCAGTGAGAGGACAGCAAATAATTCACCCCTCCACTTT.

The V and J genes are TRBV28 and TRBJ2-1; 9 bases map to TRBD2. Trimming at V came to 5 bases and at J to 9 bases, leaving 11 bases not matched to a gene. Germline CDR1 is MDHEN and CDR2 is SYDVKM. The CDR3 length is 15 residues. Here the CDR3 reads CASSPNRAGGGEQFF. CDR3 in DNA: TGTGCCAGCAGTCCGAACCGAGCGGGAGGTGGTGAGCAGTTCTTC.

The chain uses TRBV20-1 and TRBJ2-7, with D uncertain. CDR3 size: 11 residues. V lost 3 bases and J lost 0, with 3 bases in between. Germline values: CDR1 DFQATT, CDR2 SNEGSKA (reference sequence). The CDR3 nucleotides read TGCAGTGCTAGGTACTCCTACGAGCAGTACTTC. Protein: CSARYSYEQYF.

V and J are TRBV7-2 and TRBJ1-1; a possible D gene is TRBD1 (6 bases). The ends were cut back, 5 bases at V and 4 bases at J, with 17 bases in the middle. The germline V gene has CDR1 SGHTA and CDR2 FQGNSA. This CDR3 comprises 15 residues. Here the CDR3 reads CASSPGRRGGTEAFF. The CDR3 DNA sequence: TGTGCCAGCAGCCCCGGGCGAAGGGGGGGCACTGAAGCTTTCTTT.

The genes are TRBV7-3 and TRBJ1-1; 10 bases line up with TRBD1. After removal of 5 bases from V and 4 bases from J, the junction contained 4 bases not matched to a gene. The CDR3 consists of 14 residues. Per germline, CDR1 SGHTA and CDR2 FQGTGA. The CDR3 bases are TGTGCCAGCAGCCGACAGGGGGCAGGCACTGAAGCTTTCTTT. Translated, it gives CASSRQGAGTEAFF.

The chain carries TRBV10-1 and TRBJ2-1, with 8 bases fitting TRBD2. Germline CDR1 and CDR2: WNHNN and SYGVQD (reference sequence). The CDR3 spans 15 residues. Germline trimming cut 4 bases from V and 4 bases from J; bases unmatched to any gene: 6. CDR3 in DNA: TGCGCCAGCAGTGGAGCGGGAGTGGAATACAATGAGCAGTTCTTC. Translated: CASSGAGVEYNEQFF.

The chain links TRBV5-6 to TRBJ2-7, with 7 bases aligning to TRBD2. CDR1 SGHDT and CDR2 YYEEEE come from the germline V gene. Losses at the gene ends were 4 bases for V and 3 bases for J; bases not matched to a gene: 13. CDR3 length: 16 residues. The DNA for the CDR3 is TGTGCCAGCAGCGGGAGGGGAGGTTTTTTGGGCTACGAGCAGTACTTC. Its translation: CASSGRGGFLGYEQYF.